This TCR beta chain was obtained from a study of cytomegalovirus exposure and HLA in healthy donors listed by TCRdb under 2017. In terms of the full investigation: An earlier analysis of several hundred of the donors reported 276 Gb of sequence data and around 120 million unique TCR beta sequences obtained from about 179 million T cells. Donor age, sex, ethnicity and CMV serostatus were collected together with the repertoire data. An earlier analysis of fewer than 700 of the donors applied high-throughput TCR beta sequencing to assess whether each TCR beta V gene segment acted as functional or pseudogenic. Every discovery cohort repertoire had been produced on one sequencing platform. In a later analysis, previously published TCR beta repertoires from some 640 donors were re-analyzed and high-resolution HLA genotyping was added so that TCR occurrence patterns could be studied. Among about 400 genotyped donors of the cohort, an average of around 240,000 unique TCR beta nucleotide sequences was sequenced per donor, of which 15% to 20% were non-productive. Several DR-DQ haplotypes were handled as single units for association and clustering because linkage in the cohort was strong. Using immunosequencing, the study profiled T cell repertoires from approximately 700 subjects and related those repertoires to cytomegalovirus serostatus. Typing coverage differed by locus: A, B, C, DRB1 and DQB1 were typed in roughly 629-640 donors, DQA1 in 522, DPA1 in some 570, and DPB1 in roughly 450. In addition to the first cohort of 650 to 750 subjects, a separate validation cohort of around 110 different subjects was used. In a later genetic analysis, genome-wide SNP genotypes for about three fifths of the roughly 670 donors were used, and that subset was treated as a discovery cohort. The later analysis used no new phenotypic data to find candidate immune exposures, relying instead on TCR beta sequences and their occurrence across donors. About 310 gigabases of sequencing data and some 85 million unique TCR sequences were included in an early release covering roughly 700 HLA-typed donors. Of the 350 to 450 genotyped donors, 65% to 90% were placed in the genetic ancestry cluster associated with self-reported Caucasian donors. High-throughput TCR immunosequencing, statistical association of individual TCRs with disease status, and machine learning were combined to predict cytomegalovirus infection status. Both class I and class II loci were covered by HLA typing, at four-digit resolution. The study aimed to test whether signatures of past pathogen exposure could be identified by cataloging public T cell receptors.

The library was made by the immunoSEQ multiplex PCR assay. For the multiplex PCR, a mixture combining 60 forward primers for TCR Vbeta segments and 13 reverse primers for TCR Jbeta segments was used. A multiplex PCR assay on genomic DNA amplified the CDR3 region of rearranged TCR beta genes. The Illumina HiSeq System was used to sequence the amplified TCR beta libraries as 87-base-pair reads. For the original study's pipeline: A later analysis counted about 80 million unique TCR beta chains across the 666 repertoires, and some 11 million of these chains were shared by at least two donors. Raw reads were error-corrected and collapsed into unique sequences by a nearest-neighbor algorithm in which closely related sequences were merged to remove PCR and sequencing errors. To assign V, D and J gene segments, CDR3 sequences were aligned to IMGT reference sequences. Each retained sequence needed at least a six-nucleotide match to both a V gene segment and a J gene segment. Rearrangements were classified as productive when the CDR3 lacked stop codons and remained in frame with V and J, and all other rearrangements were classified as non-productive. Following IMGT convention, CDR3 was defined as the stretch from the second conserved V-encoded cysteine to the conserved J-encoded phenylalanine. In an earlier analysis of approximately 500 of the donors, sequences lacking an unambiguous match to a single V gene segment were excluded. An earlier analysis of a few hundred of the donors called V segments functional above 56.7% productive rearrangements and segregating when the between-donor standard deviation exceeded 5%. A statistical classification framework was developed to diagnose cytomegalovirus status using the catalog of TCR beta chain sequences. In a later analysis, TCR nucleotide sequences were compared against IMGT/GENE-DB human TR gene sequences so that V and J genes could be assigned. The TCRdist pipeline was used in a later analysis to assign CDR3 sequences and most-parsimonious VDJ recombination scenarios. A later analysis defined each TCR beta chain by its CDR3 amino acid sequence plus V-gene family, and excluded reads lacking a unique V-gene family. A later analysis removed several hundred highly shared, low-generation-probability nucleotide sequences to deal with suspected cross-contamination and a sequencing artifact. A later analysis calculated a clonal expansion index for each public chain from normalized within-repertoire ranks of inferred template counts. In a later analysis, generation probabilities were computed with a VDJ recombination model fitted to out-of-frame rearrangements, and the resulting probabilities were checked against IGoR. In a later analysis, hypergeometric tests were used to score TCR-TCR, TCR-HLA and TCR-CMV co-occurrence, with a repertoire-size bias correction applied to TCR pairs. A later analysis estimated false discovery rates by permuting HLA or CMV assignments 20 times. In a later analysis, co-occurring TCRs were grouped using DBSCAN, with TCRdist sequence similarity added in when clustering inside HLA-allele-positive subsets. Co-occurrence clustering excluded repertoires with fewer than 30,000 or more than 120,000 public chains, plus five with anomalous nucleotide sharing. TCRdb obtained this table from immuneACCESS and retained in-frame rearrangements with V and J assigned. These tables miss some clones; where compared with another copy, unresolved V genes account for less than half of the shortfall, and the remainder is unexplained. V and J calls and clone size are given by that table; D and trimming were obtained from the DNA. In this sample the table shows 170,000 or so clones, about 79% of which occur a single time. Clones ranked in the top ten supply under 6.5% of the sample.

In total, 630 or so healthy bone marrow donors made up the cohort. All cohort members were sampled while nominally healthy, although unrecorded immune exposures were likely present. The donor was CMV seropositive and was included in the group of 250 to 300 seropositive cohort members. Every donor gave a peripheral blood sample, and the peripheral blood mononuclear cells from that sample were used for TCR beta sequencing. The Qiagen DNeasy Blood Extraction Kit was used to extract genomic DNA from the blood cell samples. What the work shows at the level of the full study, not this receptor alone: In vitro tests confirmed that a few of the cytomegalovirus-associated TCR beta chains recognize cytomegalovirus antigens. Only TCR beta chains were sequenced in this cohort, and the absence of alpha or paired-chain data limited detectable features. Broadly in line with IMGT annotations, most TCR beta V segments showed up in productive rearrangements about 87% or about 30% of the time in an earlier analysis of some 590 of the donors. Correlated functional status among segregating V segments might be attributable to linkage disequilibrium, but an unknown experimental factor could not be ruled out. Most TCR sequences were observed very rarely across donors, whereas some public TCRs were present in many individuals. An association between a missense DCLRE1C variant and V-gene and J-gene trimming of TCR beta chains was found in a later genetic analysis and replicated in an independent cohort. Assigning TCR associations to individual alleles was difficult when HLA alleles, especially DR and DQ, strongly co-occurred. A further reported finding was that TCR beta sequences accurately predicted the HLA-A and HLA-B alleles for most subjects in the first cohort. The authors suggested that the approach could potentially be generalized to other disease states and immunological phenotypes. The sequencing pipeline was judged likely to have produced a cluster of highly shared sequence variants as a technical artifact. For the cohort, immune exposure information was limited to CMV serostatus. In a later analysis, some 18,000 TCR beta sequences were associated with specific HLA alleles at a false discovery rate of 0.05. The classifier was reported to diagnose cytomegalovirus status with high specificity and sensitivity in both the original and validation cohorts. The earlier analysis of about 600 of the donors excluded approximately 17 rarely observed V segments, including chromosome 9 orphons, because counts were too low. The presence/absence analyses assumed that sequencing depth was roughly uniform across donors, and that assumption may not be true. According to a later analysis, parvovirus B19, influenza, CMV and Epstein-Barr virus appeared linked to several top co-occurrence clusters. Compared with the 666-donor mean, donors in an Asian-associated ancestry cluster had fewer N-insertions in productive TCRs, according to a later genetic analysis. According to a later analysis, most CMV-associated TCR beta chains appeared to be HLA-restricted, and the HLA associations seemed to be driven largely by CMV exposure. A total of fewer than 200 TCR beta chains were listed by the study as associated with cytomegalovirus. The 87-base-pair reads could not distinguish some IMGT-functional V segments, including TRBV6-2 and TRBV6-3, so those segments were excluded. Because HLA typing was unavailable for some donors at each locus, only the typed subset was used in association tests. Compared with equally common non-associated chains, HLA-associated TCR beta chains in a later analysis were more clonally expanded and had lower generation probabilities. In a later analysis, the rate of TCR association differed among HLA loci, with DRB1 alleles having the most associated TCRs and HLA-C alleles having the fewest.

This clone was seen a single time. Its antigen remains unidentified. No base quality information exists; no much larger clone differs at one position. Based on the germline V gene (reference sequence), the CDR1 and CDR2 sequences are PRHDT and FYEKMQ. The CDR3 has 14 amino acids, counting the end cysteine and phenylalanine. Only the CDR3 portion is preserved as DNA: 42 bases, with reading frame beginning at the first base. V is cut by 4 bases and J by 3 bases, and the space between the germline ends is 13 bases. The receptor comes from a man in his forties or fifties in good health and CMV-seropositive. Recombination joined TRBV13 with TRBJ2-7, with TRBD2 as a weak D call on 6 bases. The sample comprised PBMCs. DNA sequence: TGTGCCAGCAGCTCATCGGCGGGGAACTACGAGCAGTACTTC. Its amino acids are CASSSSAGNYEQYF.